Below are 8 T cell receptor beta chains sequenced from a single sample in a study of cytomegalovirus exposure and HLA in healthy donors. Only in-frame clones appear in the TCRdb table, and some are missing; sequencing was by immunoSEQ multiplex PCR. The sample yields about 130,000 clones, 89% seen once. The sequencing sample was made of PBMCs. These receptors all stem from a young woman in good health and CMV-seropositive.

This clone was picked up one time. The chain employs TRBV27 and TRBJ1-1; D is possibly TRBD1 (6 bases). The CDR3 is 13 amino acids. The V gene's germline CDR1 is MNHEY and CDR2 SMNVEV (reference sequence). The V and J ends lost 2 bases and 4 bases respectively, with 8 bases between them. CDR3 nucleotides: TGTGCCAGCAGTTTACAGGGGAGCACTGAAGCTTTCTTT. This encodes CASSLQGSTEAFF.

The CDR3 here is CASRLLTGQSSYNSPLHF. The CDR3 region has the DNA TGTGCCAGCAGACTCCTTACAGGTCAGAGCTCCTATAATTCACCCCTCCACTTT. The chain joins TRBV2 to TRBJ1-6; D possibly corresponds to TRBD1 (5 bases). Trimming took off 6 bases at V and 0 bases at J, with 18 bases between the two ends. In germline, CDR1 is SNHLY, CDR2 FYNNEI. The CDR3 sequence is 18 residues long.

The chain employs TRBV7-8 and TRBJ2-1; 12 bases are shared with TRBD1. The CDR3 spans 17 residues. Trimming at V came to 0 bases and at J to 7 bases, leaving 7 bases not matched to a gene. Looked up from germline, CDR1 is SGHVS and CDR2 is FQNEAQ. DNA of the CDR3: TGTGCCAGCAGCTTAGCGTTCACGGGACAGGGGGCTAATGAGCAGTTCTTC. Translation: CASSLAFTGQGANEQFF. The entire variable domain, with the rest obtained from reference TRBV7-8 and TRBJ2-1, is as follows: GAGVSQSPRYKVAKRGQDVALRCDPISGHVSLFWYQQALGQGPEFLTYFQNEAQLDKSGLPSDRFFAERPEGSVSTLKIQRTQQEDSAVYLCASSLAFTGQGANEQFFGPGTRLTVL.

This chain joins TRBV5-8 and TRBJ1-2, with a weak D call TRBD1 (5 bases). CDR1 and CDR2 (germline): SGHTS, YDEGEE. V was cut by 4 bases and J by 8 bases, with 12 bases left in between. This CDR3 is built from 12 residues. CDR3 sequence: CASSPGVFGYTF. The CDR3 region has the DNA TGTGCCAGCAGCCCGGGGGTTTTCGGCTACACCTTC.

The chain employs TRBV2 and TRBJ2-2; perhaps TRBD2 as D (5 bases). Trimming left V 4 bases short and J 1 base short, with 7 bases between. The CDR3 sequence is 14 residues long. Germline CDR1 is SNHLY and CDR2 is FYNNEI. For the CDR3, the DNA is TGTGCCAGCAGTGGTGGAGGGAACACCGGGGAGCTGTTTTTT. It yields the protein CASSGGGNTGELFF.

The chain is built from TRBV11-3 and TRBJ2-7; 7 positions agree with TRBD1. CDR3 length equals 14 residues. Germline V lookup: CDR1 SGHNT, CDR2 YENEEA. Trimming took 5 bases from V and 0 from J; bases not matched to a gene: 4. The CDR3 here is CASSPRQGSYEQYF. CDR3 DNA: TGTGCCAGCAGCCCTCGACAGGGCTCCTACGAGCAGTACTTC.

The chain links TRBV4-1 to TRBJ1-2; D is uncertain. Germline V CDR1 and CDR2: MGHRA, YSYEKL. The CDR3 consists of 17 residues. The V gene lost 0 bases and the J gene lost 6 bases, with 20 bases spanning the gap. The CDR3 region is CASSQEGAGSPENGYTF. DNA for the CDR3: TGCGCCAGCAGCCAAGAAGGAGCTGGCTCACCAGAGAATGGCTACACCTTC.

The chain has TRBV28 and TRBJ2-5, with D possibly TRBD1 on 6 matching bases. Trimming removed 5 bases at V and 5 bases at J, with 12 bases between. CDR3 length: 13 amino acids. Germline CDR1 reads MDHEN; CDR2 reads SYDVKM. CDR3 nucleotide sequence: TGTGCCAGCAGTACAGGGTTTTGGGAGACCCAGTACTTC. Its protein product is CASSTGFWETQYF.